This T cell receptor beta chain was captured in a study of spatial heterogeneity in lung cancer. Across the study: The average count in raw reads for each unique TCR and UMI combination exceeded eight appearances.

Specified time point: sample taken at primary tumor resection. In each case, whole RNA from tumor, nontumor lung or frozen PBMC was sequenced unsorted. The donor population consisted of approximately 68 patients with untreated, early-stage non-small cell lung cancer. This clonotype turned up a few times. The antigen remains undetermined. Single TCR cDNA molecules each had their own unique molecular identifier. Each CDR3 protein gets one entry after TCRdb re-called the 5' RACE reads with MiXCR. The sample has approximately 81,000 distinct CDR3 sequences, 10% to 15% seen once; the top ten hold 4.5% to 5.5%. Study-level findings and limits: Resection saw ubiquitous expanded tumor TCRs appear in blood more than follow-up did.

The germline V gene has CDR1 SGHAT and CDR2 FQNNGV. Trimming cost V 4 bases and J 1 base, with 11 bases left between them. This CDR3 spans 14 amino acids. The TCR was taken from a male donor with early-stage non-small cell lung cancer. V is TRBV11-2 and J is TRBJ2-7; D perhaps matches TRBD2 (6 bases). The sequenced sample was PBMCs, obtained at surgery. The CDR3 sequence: CASSSPRGSYEQYF. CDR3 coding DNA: TGTGCCAGCAGCTCCCCCCGGGGGTCCTACGAGCAGTACTTC.